The 10 T cell receptor beta chains below come from one sample, sequenced in a study of early stage breast cancer tumors. Here immunoSEQ multiplex PCR was the method, and the copy in TCRdb shows in-frame clones only, minus some. Seen here are nearly 11,000 clones, roughly 69% observed once, and the top ten hold around 20%. Sequenced sample: breast tumor tissue. Source of these receptors: a person aged 35-55 years with breast cancer.

This clone has only one observation. This sequence joins TRBV27 and TRBJ2-3, with a possible D match to TRBD2 (5 bases). CDR3 size: 13 residues. V gave up 8 bases and J gave up 4 bases, with 13 bases separating them. Germline CDR1 reads MNHEY; CDR2 reads SMNVEV (reference sequence). CDR3 nucleotides: TGTGCCAGCCTACCCCACGGGGCAGATACGCAGTATTTT. As protein: CASLPHGADTQYF.

There are a few counts of this clone. This chain links TRBV27 with TRBJ2-3; 7 nucleotides match TRBD1. With V trimmed by 4 bases and J by 0 bases, 13 bases remained unmatched. The CDR3 extends over 18 amino acids. In germline, CDR1 is MNHEY, CDR2 SMNVEV (reference sequence). DNA for the CDR3: TGTGCCAGCAGTTCGGTAGCAGGGGGAGAGAGTAGCACAGATACGCAGTATTTT. It is translated as CASSSVAGGESSTDTQYF.

This chain links TRBV7-2 with TRBJ2-5; a weak D match, TRBD2 (6 bases). The CDR3 totals 11 residues. Germline loops: CDR1 SGHTA, CDR2 FQGNSA. V lost 5 bases and J lost 7, with 8 bases in between. CDR3 DNA: TGTGCCAGCAGCCCCGGGGGGACCCAGTACTTC. Translating gives CASSPGGTQYF. Based on the CDR3 plus reference TRBV7-2 and TRBJ2-5, the full variable domain is GAGVSQSPSNKVTEKGKDVELRCDPISGHTALYWYRQSLGQGLEFLIYFQGNSAPDKSGLPSDRFSAERTGGSVSTLTIQRTQQEDSAVYLCASSPGGTQYFGPGTRLLVL.

Regarding this clone: The identical CDR3 is also encoded by other nucleotide sequences in the sample. The CDR3 loop reads CASSLAGGPYEQYF. The DNA of the CDR3 is TGTGCCAGCAGTTTAGCGGGAGGGCCATACGAGCAGTACTTC. The chain recombines TRBV6-5 with TRBJ2-7, with TRBD2 matching over 11 bases. The length of the CDR3 is 14 residues. Germline assignment: CDR1 MNHEY and CDR2 SVGAGI. Losses at the gene ends were 4 bases for V and 4 bases for J; bases not matched to a gene: 3.

This chain connects TRBV7-9 to TRBJ2-3, with TRBD2 identical over 8 bases. V lost 5 bases, J lost 0 bases, and 7 bases stayed unmatched. In germline, CDR1 is SEHNR, CDR2 FQNEAQ (reference sequence). This CDR3 has 16 residues. DNA for the CDR3: TGTGCCAGCAGCACCTTAACTAGCGGTAGCACAGATACGCAGTATTTT. Residues: CASSTLTSGSTDTQYF. Filled out from reference TRBV7-9 and TRBJ2-3, the complete variable domain reads DTGVSQNPRHKITKRGQNVTFRCDPISEHNRLYWYRQTLGQGPEFLTYFQNEAQLEKSRLLSDRFSAERPKGSFSTLEIQRTEQGDSAMYLCASSTLTSGSTDTQYFGPGTRLTVL.

The chain recombines TRBV27 with TRBJ1-1; TRBD1 matches 11 bases. This CDR3 contains 14 residues. From germline, CDR1 is MNHEY and CDR2 SMNVEV (reference sequence). Germline trimming cut 8 bases from V and 4 bases from J; bases unmatched to any gene: 6. The CDR3 here is CASALGTGGTEAFF. DNA for the CDR3: TGTGCCAGCGCCCTAGGGACAGGGGGCACTGAAGCTTTCTTT.

The V and J genes are TRBV19 and TRBJ2-1; no clear D. The germline CDR1 and CDR2 sequences are LNHDA and SQIVND (reference sequence). V was shortened by 2 bases and J by 9 bases, with 17 bases between the two germline ends. The CDR3 spans 15 residues. For the CDR3, the DNA is TGTGCCAGTAGTATAACAGATTCGTCGTCGGGTGAGCAGTTCTTC. It translates to CASSITDSSSGEQFF.

The V and J genes are TRBV9 and TRBJ1-3, with D maybe TRBD1 (6 bases). Germline V gene sequence: CDR1 SGDLS, CDR2 YYNGEE. Trimming took off 0 bases at V and 7 bases at J, with 17 bases between the two ends. The CDR3 length is 16 residues. Here the CDR3 DNA reads TGTGCCAGCAGCGTAGGGTCGAACAGGGCTAGGAACACCATATATTTT. Translation gives CASSVGSNRARNTIYF. Drawing the rest from reference TRBV9 and TRBJ1-3, the complete variable domain is DSGVTQTPKHLITATGQRVTLRCSPRSGDLSVYWYQQSLDQGLQFLIQYYNGEERAKGNILERFSAQQFPDLHSELNLSSLELGDSALYFCASSVGSNRARNTIYFGEGSWLTVV.

This rearrangement joins TRBV7-9 to TRBJ2-6, with TRBD2 matching 8 bases. This CDR3 region has 18 residues. With V trimmed by 8 bases and J by 0 bases, 12 bases remained unmatched. Per germline, CDR1 SEHNR and CDR2 FQNEAQ (reference sequence). As DNA, the CDR3 is TGTGCCAGCGCCCCGGGGGGGCAGGGAAGCTCTGGGGCCAACGTCCTGACTTTC. Translating it yields CASAPGGQGSSGANVLTF.

This chain uses TRBV6-5 with TRBJ2-5; 8 nucleotides match TRBD1. V was clipped by 5 bases and J by 5 bases; unmatched bases: 4. CDR3 length equals 13 residues. The V gene's germline CDR1 is MNHEY and CDR2 SVGAGI. CDR3 sequence: CASSQGAVETQYF. In DNA, the CDR3 is TGTGCCAGCAGTCAGGGGGCTGTGGAGACCCAGTACTTC.